A single sample gave rise to the 14 T cell receptor beta chains below, sequenced in a study of neurological immune-mediated disorders. TCRdb recomputed calls from the 5' RACE reads with MiXCR, one row per CDR3 protein. Here the sample spans roughly 100,000 distinct CDR3 sequences, roughly 3.3% being singletons. Input material: PBMCs. Source of these receptors: a woman between 45 and 65 years old with multiple sclerosis.

In this sample, this clonotype turned up many times. The genes are TRBV9 and TRBJ2-2, with unresolved D. In germline, CDR1 is SGDLS, CDR2 YYNGEE. The CDR3 is 13 residues long. Trimming shortened V by 0 bases and J by 5 bases, and 5 bases separated the two germline ends. CDR3: CASSVGLTGELFF. CDR3 DNA: TGTGCCAGCAGCGTAGGGCTTACCGGGGAGCTGTTTTTT. Filled out from reference TRBV9 and TRBJ2-2, the complete variable domain reads DSGVTQTPKHLITATGQRVTLRCSPRSGDLSVYWYQQSLDQGLQFLIQYYNGEERAKGNILERFSAQQFPDLHSELNLSSLELGDSALYFCASSVGLTGELFFGEGSRLTVL.

This clonotype appeared many times. DNA of the CDR3: TGTGCCAGCACCGCGAGGTACTATGGCTACACCTTC. Translation: CASTARYYGYTF. The chain joins TRBV6-2 or TRBV6-3 to TRBJ1-2; no definite D call. From germline, CDR1 is MNHEY and CDR2 SVGEGT. Trimming pared 7 bases from V and 3 bases from J, leaving 9 bases between. The CDR3 is 12 amino acids.

This clonotype was seen ten or more times. The V call is TRBV3-1, the J call TRBJ2-2; D gene ambiguous. This CDR3 has 11 amino acids. The germline V gene has CDR1 LGHDT and CDR2 YNNKEL (reference sequence). V lost 8 bases and J lost 1, with 2 bases in between. The CDR3 bases are TGTGCCAGCGGGAACACCGGGGAGCTGTTTTTT. Translating gives CASGNTGELFF.

This clonotype was seen ten or more times. The chain carries TRBV20-1 and TRBJ1-1; D is uncertain. Looked up from germline, CDR1 is DFQATT and CDR2 is SNEGSKA (reference sequence). V gave up 3 bases and J gave up 4 bases, with 18 bases separating them. The CDR3 runs to 15 residues. The CDR3 region has the DNA TGCAGTGCTAGTCGACGGGTTGGCGGTACCACTGAAGCTTTCTTT. It translates to CSASRRVGGTTEAFF.

This clonotype was observed a few times. This sequence joins TRBV29-1 and TRBJ1-4, with no clear D. Per the germline V gene, CDR1 is SQVTM and CDR2 is ANQGSEA. V gave up 6 bases and J gave up 0 bases, with 11 bases separating them. The CDR3 extends over 14 amino acids. Here the CDR3 reads CSVNQVTTNEKLFF. The CDR3 DNA reads as TGCAGCGTGAACCAGGTTACAACTAATGAAAAACTGTTTTTT.

This clonotype was detected ten times or more. J is TRBJ1-1 and V is TRBV2; no clear D. This CDR3 is 11 amino acids long. V lost 8 bases, J lost 4 bases, and 8 bases lay in between. Germline CDR1 is SNHLY and CDR2 is FYNNEI. This CDR3 reads CASSRTTEAFF. The CDR3 DNA reads TGTGCCAGCTCGAGGACCACTGAAGCTTTCTTT.

There are many counts of this clonotype. Here the CDR3 reads CASSVGGDFKNTGELFF. Here the CDR3 DNA reads TGTGCCAGCAGCGTAGGAGGAGATTTCAAGAACACCGGGGAGCTGTTTTTT. This chain joins TRBV9 and TRBJ2-2; D remains unclear. The CDR3 is 17 amino acids. The V gene lost 0 bases and the J gene lost 1 base, with 13 bases spanning the gap. Germline CDR1 SGDLS, CDR2 YYNGEE.

This clonotype has at least ten counts. This rearrangement joins TRBV7-2 to TRBJ1-4; 10 bases line up with TRBD1. The germline V gene has CDR1 SGHTA and CDR2 FQGNSA. The CDR3 contains 15 residues. The junction had 8 bases not matched to a gene; V was cut back by 5 bases and J by 8 bases. CDR3 in amino acids: CASSPTGTGVEKLFF. The DNA of the CDR3 is TGTGCCAGCAGCCCTACCGGGACAGGGGTAGAAAAACTGTTTTTT.

This clonotype appeared a single time. The genes are TRBV10-3 and TRBJ1-1; a weak D match, TRBD1 (5 bases). CDR1 and CDR2 (germline): ENHRY, SYGVKD. V was trimmed by 6 bases and J by 0 bases, leaving 11 bases between them. This CDR3 is built from 14 residues. CDR3 protein: CAIRGEEMNTEAFF. The DNA for the CDR3 is TGTGCCATCAGAGGGGAGGAGATGAACACTGAAGCTTTCTTT.

This clonotype showed up many times. The V gene is TRBV2, the J gene TRBJ2-1; D assignment may be TRBD1 or TRBD2 (5 bases each). The V end was cut by 0 bases, the J end by 4 bases, with 19 bases between. CDR1 and CDR2 from the germline V gene are SNHLY and FYNNEI. The CDR3 contains 18 residues. The CDR3, as DNA: TGTGCCAGCAGTGAAGCGGGGGTCTCTGTATCTCCGTACAATGAGCAGTTCTTC. As protein: CASSEAGVSVSPYNEQFF.

This clonotype came up many times. This rearrangement joins TRBV20-1 to TRBJ2-5; 8 bases are shared with TRBD2. CDR1 and CDR2 from the germline V gene are DFQATT and SNEGSKA (reference sequence). The CDR3 has 14 residues. V shed 1 base, J shed 3 bases, and the junction held 4 bases outside the gene matches. CDR3 residues: CSARVGTREETQYF. The CDR3 DNA reads as TGCAGTGCTAGAGTAGGGACTAGGGAAGAGACCCAGTACTTC.

This clonotype was recorded at least ten times. The chain joins TRBV12-3 or TRBV12-4 to TRBJ2-1; no definite D call. V was pared by 6 bases and J by 7 bases, with 10 bases between. This CDR3 region has 12 residues. The CDR3 region is CASSLLGNEQFF. The CDR3 region has the DNA TGTGCCAGCAGCCTCCTGGGGAATGAGCAGTTCTTC.

Regarding this clonotype: A much larger clone lies one base from this, so it may be a read error. This chain joins TRBV20-1 and TRBJ2-6, with D tentatively TRBD1 (5 bases). Germline V gives CDR1 DFQATT, CDR2 SNEGSKA (reference sequence). Trimming left V 3 bases short and J 2 bases short, with 11 bases between. The CDR3 covers 15 residues. The chain's CDR3 is CSASQGRAGANVLTF. The CDR3 DNA reads as TGCAGTGCTAGTCAGGGTCGGGCTGGGGCCAACGTCCTGACTTTC.

This clonotype was seen many times. The genes are TRBV7-9 and TRBJ2-7; the D gene is possibly TRBD2 (5 bases). CDR3 length: 13 amino acids. Germline CDR1 reads SEHNR; CDR2 reads FQNEAQ (reference sequence). The V and J ends lost 3 bases and 6 bases respectively, with 12 bases between them. The CDR3 loop is CASSFAAGGEQYF. The DNA for the CDR3 is TGTGCCAGCAGCTTTGCGGCAGGAGGCGAGCAGTACTTC.